The 21 T cell receptor beta chains below all came from one sample that was sequenced in a study of blood T cell repertoires in COVID-19 (TCRdb year 2020). The receptor library was made with the immunoSEQ multiplex PCR assay. TCRdb retrieved this table from immuneACCESS and kept in-frame rearrangements only. Not all clones are present; in checked studies, unresolved V genes account for under half, and no reason is known for the remainder. The sample contains over 130,000 clones, 85% of them found a single time. The ten biggest clones cover around 3.2% of the sample. Material for sequencing was peripheral blood. All receptors derive from a man aged 50-59 years with acute or convalescent COVID-19.

This chain links TRBV4-2 with TRBJ2-1, with TRBD1 as a possible D gene (6 bases). Trimming removed 5 bases from V and 4 bases from J, with 18 bases in between. This CDR3 has 16 amino acids. Germline V gene data show CDR1 as LGHNA and CDR2 as YNFKEQ. As DNA, the CDR3 is TGTGCCAGCAGCAATAAACAGGGTCAAACTTACAATGAGCAGTTCTTC. Residues: CASSNKQGQTYNEQFF.

This clone was seen a single time. The gene calls are TRBV7-8 and TRBJ2-1, with 9 bases matching TRBD1. Losses at the gene ends were 3 bases for V and 7 bases for J; bases not matched to a gene: 7. CDR1 and CDR2 (germline): SGHVS, FQNEAQ. There are 15 residues in the CDR3. CDR3 protein: CASSFRDRDGNEQFF. The CDR3, as DNA: TGTGCCAGCAGCTTTAGGGACAGGGATGGAAATGAGCAGTTCTTC.

The rearrangement joins TRBV9 to TRBJ2-5; 7 bases are shared with TRBD2. CDR1 and CDR2 (germline): SGDLS, YYNGEE. There are 15 residues in the CDR3. J gave up 5 bases and V 2 bases, and 9 bases lay outside the gene matches. The CDR3 loop reads CASSVAPGLRETQYF. As DNA, the CDR3 is TGTGCCAGCAGCGTTGCGCCGGGACTACGGGAGACCCAGTACTTC.

The chain combines TRBV9 with TRBJ2-2; 10 bases match TRBD2. Germline V gene sequence: CDR1 SGDLS, CDR2 YYNGEE. The CDR3 runs 17 residues. V trimming: 3 bases; J trimming: 5 bases; junction bases outside the gene matches: 10. The CDR3 spells CASSATPSGSTTGELFF. The CDR3 DNA reads TGTGCCAGCAGCGCTACACCTAGCGGGAGTACTACCGGGGAGCTGTTTTTT.

The genes are TRBV12-3 or TRBV12-4 and TRBJ2-1, with 7 bases matching TRBD1. The CDR3 runs 12 residues. The ends lost 6 bases at V and 14 bases at J; junction bases unmatched: 10. The CDR3 spells CASSPWKDRKFF. The CDR3, as DNA: TGTGCCAGCAGCCCGTGGAAGGACAGGAAGTTCTTC.

J is TRBJ2-7 and V is TRBV19, with 7 bases aligning to TRBD2. Per the germline V gene, CDR1 is LNHDA and CDR2 is SQIVND (reference sequence). V trimming: 5 bases; J trimming: 0 bases; junction bases outside the gene matches: 4. CDR3 length: 14 residues. CDR3 DNA sequence: TGTGCCAGTAGTGGAAGCGGGGACTCCTACGAGCAGTACTTC. This sequence encodes CASSGSGDSYEQYF. Together with reference TRBV19 and TRBJ2-7, the CDR3 gives the full variable domain: DGGITQSPKYLFRKEGQNVTLSCEQNLNHDAMYWYRQDPGQGLRLIYYSQIVNDFQKGDIAEGYSVSREKKESFPLTVTSAQKNPTAFYLCASSGSGDSYEQYFGPGTRLTVT.

This rearrangement joins TRBV7-3 to TRBJ2-2; TRBD2 is a possible D gene (5 bases). CDR3 size: 15 residues. Germline values: CDR1 SGHTA, CDR2 FQGTGA. Trimming left V 5 bases short and J 0 bases short, with 10 bases between. CDR3: CASSIGAANTGELFF. The CDR3 DNA follows: TGTGCCAGCAGCATAGGAGCGGCGAACACCGGGGAGCTGTTTTTT.

This chain links TRBV19 with TRBJ2-3, with D uncertain. The CDR3 extends over 14 amino acids. Germline V CDR1 and CDR2: LNHDA, SQIVND (reference sequence). Trimming shortened V by 0 bases and J by 10 bases, and 14 bases separated the two germline ends. The CDR3 DNA reads as TGTGCCAGTAGTATAGATCCGAGACAAAACGCGCAGTATTTT. Translating it yields CASSIDPRQNAQYF. The variable domain in full, completed from reference TRBV19 and TRBJ2-3, reads DGGITQSPKYLFRKEGQNVTLSCEQNLNHDAMYWYRQDPGQGLRLIYYSQIVNDFQKGDIAEGYSVSREKKESFPLTVTSAQKNPTAFYLCASSIDPRQNAQYFGPGTRLTVL.

This clone occurred a few times. The chain links TRBV19 to TRBJ1-6; D might be TRBD1 (6 bases). V was trimmed by 0 bases and J by 9 bases, leaving 12 bases between them. Germline assignment: CDR1 LNHDA and CDR2 SQIVND (reference sequence). This CDR3 has 15 residues. The chain's CDR3 is CASSIDHNRVSPLHF. The DNA of the CDR3 is TGTGCCAGTAGTATAGATCATAACAGGGTTTCACCCCTCCACTTT. The variable domain in full, completed from reference TRBV19 and TRBJ1-6, reads DGGITQSPKYLFRKEGQNVTLSCEQNLNHDAMYWYRQDPGQGLRLIYYSQIVNDFQKGDIAEGYSVSREKKESFPLTVTSAQKNPTAFYLCASSIDHNRVSPLHFGNGTRLTVT.

This clone has just a few counts. The chain joins TRBV5-1 to TRBJ1-2; D unclear. V was clipped by 7 bases and J by 2 bases, with 9 bases between them. The CDR3 sequence is 12 residues long. Germline CDR1 reads SGHRS; CDR2 reads YFSETQ. CDR3 bases: TGCGCCAGCCGTACGGAGAACTATGGCTACACCTTC. It codes for CASRTENYGYTF.

This chain links TRBV5-5 with TRBJ1-1; D is unresolved. V was trimmed by 5 bases and J by 1 base, leaving 15 bases between them. Germline V gives CDR1 SGHKS, CDR2 YYEKEE (reference sequence). This CDR3 is built from 15 residues. CDR3 in DNA: TGTGCCAGCAGACCCGCGGAGGGCCCGAACACTGAAGCTTTCTTT. Its translation: CASRPAEGPNTEAFF.

The genes are TRBV18 and TRBJ1-6; D gene uncertain. Germline CDR1 reads KGHSH; CDR2 reads LQKENI. Trimming stripped 5 bases from V and 9 bases from J, with 17 bases between. The CDR3 totals 15 residues. For the CDR3, the DNA is TGTGCCAGCTCAACCGACTTGGCCGCAGTTTCACCCCTCCACTTT. Its translation: CASSTDLAAVSPLHF.

The chain couples TRBV5-1 to TRBJ2-1; possibly TRBD1 for D (6 bases). The CDR3 covers 18 residues. Trimming left V 4 bases short and J 0 bases short, with 20 bases between. Germline loops: CDR1 SGHRS, CDR2 YFSETQ. The CDR3: CASSALGQLVSSYNEQFF. The CDR3 DNA sequence: TGCGCCAGCAGCGCATTAGGACAGCTAGTAAGCTCCTACAATGAGCAGTTCTTC.

The J gene is TRBJ1-1, the V gene TRBV5-1; the D is unclear. CDR1 and CDR2 from the germline V gene are SGHRS and YFSETQ. V was pared by 3 bases and J by 0 bases, with 12 bases between. This CDR3 has 15 amino acids. The CDR3 protein is CASSSDPPMNTEAFF. CDR3 nucleotide sequence: TGCGCCAGCAGCTCAGATCCACCGATGAACACTGAAGCTTTCTTT. The whole variable domain, remainder taken from reference TRBV5-1 and TRBJ1-1, is KAGVTQTPRYLIKTRGQQVTLSCSPISGHRSVSWYQQTPGQGLQFLFEYFSETQRNKGNFPGRFSGRQFSNSRSEMNVSTLELGDSALYLCASSSDPPMNTEAFFGQGTRLTVV.

Only a few counts were recorded for this clone. The chain combines TRBV5-1 with TRBJ2-1; TRBD2 is a possible D gene (5 bases). V was trimmed by 0 bases and J by 8 bases, leaving 12 bases between them. CDR3 length: 14 amino acids. CDR1 and CDR2 (germline): SGHRS, YFSETQ. The CDR3 DNA reads as TGCGCCAGCAGCTTGGTTGCTAAGGAGGATGAGCAGTTCTTC. Its translation: CASSLVAKEDEQFF.

This chain joins TRBV6-6 and TRBJ1-1; TRBD1 is a possible D gene (5 bases). The CDR3 runs to 13 residues. V dropped 6 bases and J dropped 0 bases, with 8 bases sitting between them. CDR1 and CDR2 (germline): MNHNY, SVGAGI (reference sequence). This CDR3 is CASSGQVNTEAFF. The CDR3, as DNA: TGTGCCAGCAGCGGACAAGTGAACACTGAAGCTTTCTTT.

This chain joins TRBV18 and TRBJ1-4; possible D gene TRBD1, 5 bases. From germline, CDR1 is KGHSH and CDR2 LQKENI. With 3 bases removed from V and 2 bases from J, the gap between germline ends came to 10 bases. The CDR3 runs to 15 residues. The CDR3 nucleotides read TGTGCCAGCTCACCCAGGCGACAGACTAATGAAAAACTGTTTTTT. As protein: CASSPRRQTNEKLFF.

The chain has TRBV12-3 or TRBV12-4 and TRBJ2-4; the D gene is possibly TRBD2 (6 bases). V was cut by 4 bases and J by 8 bases, with 9 bases left in between. The CDR3 extends over 12 amino acids. The CDR3 loop is CASSWGGDIQYF. The CDR3 DNA reads as TGTGCCAGCAGTTGGGGCGGGGACATTCAGTACTTC.

This clone was detected only once. The V call is TRBV7-8, the J call TRBJ2-7; D is possibly TRBD2 (6 bases). V lost 1 base and J lost 4, with 17 bases in between. CDR3 length equals 16 residues. Germline lookup yields CDR1 SGHVS and CDR2 FQNEAQ. The CDR3 protein is CASSLVSGEKAYEQYF. In nucleotides, the CDR3 is TGTGCCAGCAGCTTAGTTTCGGGAGAAAAGGCTTACGAGCAGTACTTC.

This chain links TRBV6-5 with TRBJ1-4, with D possibly TRBD1 on 6 matching bases. Trimming pared 2 bases from V and 6 bases from J, leaving 13 bases between. Germline values: CDR1 MNHEY, CDR2 SVGAGI. The CDR3 contains 15 residues. The CDR3, as DNA: TGTGCCAGCAGTTACGGCGGGGGCGCCTATGAAAAACTGTTTTTT. It yields the protein CASSYGGGAYEKLFF.

This chain links TRBV29-1 with TRBJ1-2, with unresolved D. Germline CDR1 SQVTM, CDR2 ANQGSEA. Trimming took off 4 bases at V and 4 bases at J, with 10 bases between the two ends. This CDR3 is 12 amino acids long. CDR3 amino acids: CSVGGGPYGYTF. The CDR3 bases are TGCAGCGTTGGTGGAGGCCCCTATGGCTACACCTTC.